The clone carrying this TCR beta chain was detected only a few times. The record originates from a study of HIV-infected patients and healthy controls. CDR3 length equals 16 residues. The V gene lost 1 base and the J gene lost 4 bases, with 16 bases spanning the gap. Germline CDR1 is LGHNA and CDR2 is YNFKEQ. A single record per CDR3 protein comes from TCRdb applying MiXCR to the 5' RACE reads. The sample consists of about 70,000 distinct CDR3 sequences, approximately 16% of them appearing once. The chain is built from TRBV4-2 and TRBJ2-5; TRBD1 is a possible D gene (7 bases). Sample: CD4+ T cells from blood. The receptor's source is a human donor in good health. CDR3 in amino acids: CASSQGQGGERETQYF. For the CDR3, the DNA is TGTGCCAGCAGCCAAGGACAGGGAGGCGAAAGAGAGACCCAGTACTTC.